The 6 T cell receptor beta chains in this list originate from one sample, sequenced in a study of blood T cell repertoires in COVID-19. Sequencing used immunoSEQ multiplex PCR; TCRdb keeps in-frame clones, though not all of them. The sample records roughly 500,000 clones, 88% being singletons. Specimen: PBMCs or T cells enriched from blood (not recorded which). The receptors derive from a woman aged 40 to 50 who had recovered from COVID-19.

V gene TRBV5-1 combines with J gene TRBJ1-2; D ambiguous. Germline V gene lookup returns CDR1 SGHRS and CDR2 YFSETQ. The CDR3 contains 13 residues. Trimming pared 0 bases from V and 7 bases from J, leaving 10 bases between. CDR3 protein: CASSLGGRSGYTF. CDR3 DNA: TGCGCCAGCAGCTTGGGCGGTAGGAGTGGCTACACCTTC.

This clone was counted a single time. The CDR3 spells CASSSRGTAVFYGYTF. In DNA, the CDR3 is TGTGCCAGCAGTTCTCGGGGGACCGCTGTGTTCTATGGCTACACCTTC. The rearrangement links TRBV6-2 or TRBV6-3 to TRBJ1-2; the D gene is possibly TRBD1 (5 bases). V gave up 4 bases and J gave up 4 bases, with 19 bases separating them. Germline V lookup: CDR1 MNHEY, CDR2 SVGEGT. This CDR3 has 16 residues.

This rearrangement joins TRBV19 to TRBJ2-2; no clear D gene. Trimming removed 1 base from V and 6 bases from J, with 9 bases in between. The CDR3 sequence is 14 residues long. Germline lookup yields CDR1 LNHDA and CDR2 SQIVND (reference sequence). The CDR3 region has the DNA TGTGCCAGTAGTATAGGGCTCCGGGCCGGGGAGCTGTTTTTT. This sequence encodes CASSIGLRAGELFF.

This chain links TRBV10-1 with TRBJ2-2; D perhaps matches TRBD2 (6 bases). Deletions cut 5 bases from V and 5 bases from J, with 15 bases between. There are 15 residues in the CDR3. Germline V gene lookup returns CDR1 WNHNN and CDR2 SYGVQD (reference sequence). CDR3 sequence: CASSMSSDPTGELFF. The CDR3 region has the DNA TGCGCCAGCAGTATGTCTAGCGACCCAACCGGGGAGCTGTTTTTT.

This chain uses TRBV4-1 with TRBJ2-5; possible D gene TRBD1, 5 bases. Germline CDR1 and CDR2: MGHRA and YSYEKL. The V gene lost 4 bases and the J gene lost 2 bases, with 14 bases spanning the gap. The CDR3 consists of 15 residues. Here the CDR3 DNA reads TGCGCCAGCAGCCCCTATGGGCAGGGACAAGAGACCCAGTACTTC. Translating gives CASSPYGQGQETQYF.

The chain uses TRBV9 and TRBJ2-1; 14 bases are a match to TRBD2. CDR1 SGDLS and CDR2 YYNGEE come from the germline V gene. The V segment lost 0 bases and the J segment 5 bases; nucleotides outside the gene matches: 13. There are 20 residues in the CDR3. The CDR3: CASSVAGRLAGGPLNNEQFF. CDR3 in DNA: TGTGCCAGCAGCGTAGCCGGCAGACTAGCGGGAGGGCCCCTAAACAATGAGCAGTTCTTC. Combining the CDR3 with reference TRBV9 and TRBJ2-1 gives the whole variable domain DSGVTQTPKHLITATGQRVTLRCSPRSGDLSVYWYQQSLDQGLQFLIQYYNGEERAKGNILERFSAQQFPDLHSELNLSSLELGDSALYFCASSVAGRLAGGPLNNEQFFGPGTRLTVL.